These 22 T cell receptor beta chains came from one sample sequenced in a study of shared clonotypes between healthy human individuals. This table comes from immunoSEQ multiplex PCR, and its TCRdb copy is limited to in-frame clones, with some not included. The profile shows millions of clones, 80% to 95% of them singletons. Input material: naive CD4+ T cells from PBMCs. Subset defined: CD45RA+ positively selected. These receptors all come from a man younger than 35 in good health. Some clones in this sample may be carry-over from other donors' samples.

This clone was seen once. The chain links TRBV5-1 to TRBJ2-3; TRBD1 aligns across 8 bases. CDR1 and CDR2 from the germline V gene are SGHRS and YFSETQ. V shed 4 bases, J shed 2 bases, and the junction held 6 bases outside the gene matches. CDR3 length: 15 amino acids. The CDR3 reads CASSEGQEFTDTQYF. The CDR3 DNA reads as TGCGCCAGCAGCGAGGGACAGGAATTCACAGATACGCAGTATTTT.

The V gene is TRBV7-9, the J gene TRBJ1-3, with D hard to call. The CDR3 has 15 amino acids. Looked up from germline, CDR1 is SEHNR and CDR2 is FQNEAQ (reference sequence). V was pared by 1 base and J by 0 bases, with 7 bases between. The CDR3 region is CASSLGTYSGNTIYF. Here the CDR3 DNA reads TGTGCCAGCAGCTTAGGAACATACTCTGGAAACACCATATATTTT.

V gene TRBV7-9 combines with J gene TRBJ2-5; TRBD1 matches at 9 bases. Trimming removed 5 bases from V and 4 bases from J; junction bases left unmatched: 11. Germline CDR1 and CDR2: SEHNR and FQNEAQ (reference sequence). The CDR3 runs to 16 residues. CDR3 coding DNA: TGTGCCAGCAGCCCCCGCGGCACAGGGGGCCCAGAGACCCAGTACTTC. Amino acid sequence: CASSPRGTGGPETQYF. The whole variable domain, filled in from reference TRBV7-9 and TRBJ2-5, reads DTGVSQNPRHKITKRGQNVTFRCDPISEHNRLYWYRQTLGQGPEFLTYFQNEAQLEKSRLLSDRFSAERPKGSFSTLEIQRTEQGDSAMYLCASSPRGTGGPETQYFGPGTRLLVL.

This chain links TRBV11-2 with TRBJ1-2; D is unresolved. Germline values: CDR1 SGHAT, CDR2 FQNNGV. V was cut by 3 bases and J by 4 bases, with 3 bases left in between. This CDR3 spans 11 amino acids. The CDR3 nucleotides read TGTGCCAGCAGCTTTATCTATGGCTACACCTTC. Protein: CASSFIYGYTF.

This chain links TRBV28 with TRBJ2-1; TRBD2 is a possible D gene (5 bases). This CDR3 contains 16 residues. CDR1 and CDR2 (germline): MDHEN, SYDVKM. V was trimmed by 4 bases and J by 8 bases, leaving 21 bases between them. The CDR3 DNA is TGTGCCAGCAGTTCAATACTAGACGGGCGAGAGGATGAGCAGTTCTTC. It codes for CASSSILDGREDEQFF.

Notes on this clone: The same CDR3 also results from other DNA sequences found in this sample. The V and J genes are TRBV18 and TRBJ1-4; D may be TRBD1 (6 bases). The V gene's germline CDR1 is KGHSH and CDR2 LQKENI. The CDR3 length is 14 residues. V was pared by 3 bases and J by 2 bases, with 7 bases between. The CDR3 bases are TGTGCCAGCTCACCTAGGGGGACTAATGAAAAACTGTTTTTT. This gives the protein CASSPRGTNEKLFF. The variable domain in full, completed from reference TRBV18 and TRBJ1-4, reads NAGVMQNPRHLVRRRGQEARLRCSPMKGHSHVYWYRQLPEEGLKFMVYLQKENIIDESGMPKERFSAEFPKEGPSILRIQQVVRGDSAAYFCASSPRGTNEKLFFGSGTQLSVL.

The chain is built from TRBV4-2 and TRBJ2-1; D possibly corresponds to TRBD2 (6 bases). Germline V gene data show CDR1 as LGHNA and CDR2 as YNFKEQ. The V end lost 4 bases, the J end lost 2 bases, and 15 bases lay between the germline ends. The CDR3 extends over 16 amino acids. CDR3 nucleotides: TGTGCCAGCAGCCTTACCCCCCCGGGAGCCTACAATGAGCAGTTCTTC. This codes for CASSLTPPGAYNEQFF.

The V call is TRBV5-1, the J call TRBJ2-7, with 10 bases fitting TRBD2. The CDR3 is made up of 15 amino acids. The ends lost 7 bases at V and 2 bases at J; junction bases unmatched: 9. Germline CDR1 reads SGHRS; CDR2 reads YFSETQ. CDR3 in DNA: TGCGCCAGCTCAAAGCGGGAGGGGGGCGCCTACGAGCAGTACTTC. It encodes CASSKREGGAYEQYF.

The V gene is TRBV9, the J gene TRBJ2-2, with D uncertain. This CDR3 has 14 amino acids. The V gene's germline CDR1 is SGDLS and CDR2 YYNGEE. V lost 3 bases and J 2 bases, leaving 8 bases between the germline ends. This CDR3 reads CASSAFGNTGELFF. CDR3 nucleotides: TGTGCCAGCAGCGCCTTCGGAAACACCGGGGAGCTGTTTTTT.

Concerning this clone itself: In the same sample, other DNA sequences code for this CDR3. The chain employs TRBV5-1 and TRBJ1-1; no clear D gene. Germline CDR1 is SGHRS and CDR2 is YFSETQ. Trimming left V 4 bases short and J 0 bases short, with 10 bases between. This CDR3 region has 14 residues. The CDR3 sequence: CASSPDRLNTEAFF. The CDR3 DNA is TGCGCCAGCAGCCCGGACCGATTGAACACTGAAGCTTTCTTT.

This clone was seen once. This chain joins TRBV6-5 and TRBJ1-5, with D possibly TRBD1 on 6 matching bases. Germline V gene lookup returns CDR1 MNHEY and CDR2 SVGAGI. V was pared by 5 bases and J by 3 bases, with 14 bases between. There are 15 residues in the CDR3. The CDR3 region is CASSQQGPANQPQHF. DNA for the CDR3: TGTGCCAGCAGTCAACAGGGACCGGCCAATCAGCCCCAGCATTTT.

The CDR3 region is CASSPGILENGDYGYTF. The DNA of the CDR3 is TGTGCCAGCTCACCAGGGATCCTGGAAAACGGGGACTATGGCTACACCTTC. This rearrangement joins TRBV18 to TRBJ1-2, with unresolved D. V dropped 2 bases and J dropped 3 bases, with 19 bases sitting between them. The CDR3 has 17 residues. Germline V CDR1 and CDR2: KGHSH, LQKENI.

This clone was observed once. The J gene is TRBJ2-1, the V gene TRBV9; 13 bases map to TRBD2. Germline lookup yields CDR1 SGDLS and CDR2 YYNGEE. The CDR3 contains 16 residues. V was pared by 4 bases and J by 7 bases, with 8 bases of the junction left unmatched. This CDR3 is CASSPGLAGVDNEQFF. CDR3 nucleotides: TGTGCCAGCAGCCCAGGACTAGCGGGAGTTGATAATGAGCAGTTCTTC.

Comment on this clone: The same CDR3 arises from other DNA sequences in this sample as well. The rearrangement links TRBV7-9 to TRBJ2-6; the D is unclear. The germline CDR1 and CDR2 sequences are SEHNR and FQNEAQ (reference sequence). Trimming cost V 3 bases and J 1 base, with 4 bases left between them. This CDR3 is 14 amino acids long. CDR3 amino acids: CASSLASGANVLTF. As DNA, the CDR3 is TGTGCCAGCAGCTTGGCATCTGGGGCCAACGTCCTGACTTTC.

The chain couples TRBV6-5 to TRBJ2-7, with D perhaps TRBD1 or TRBD2 (5 bases each). CDR3 size: 15 residues. Germline V gene data show CDR1 as MNHEY and CDR2 as SVGAGI. The V and J ends lost 6 bases and 4 bases respectively, with 19 bases between them. The CDR3 spells CASSYVFQGGYEQYF. The DNA for the CDR3 is TGTGCCAGCAGCTACGTGTTCCAGGGCGGGTACGAGCAGTACTTC.

V is TRBV19 and J is TRBJ2-7; D is unclear. Between the trimmed V and J ends, which lost 4 bases and 4 bases, there was a span of 14 bases. The germline V gene has CDR1 LNHDA and CDR2 SQIVND (reference sequence). The CDR3 loop spans 14 amino acids. The CDR3 DNA reads TGTGCCAGTAGTAGGGGTGGGAACGGGTACGAGCAGTACTTC. It encodes CASSRGGNGYEQYF.

Comment on this clone: The sample holds other DNA sequences that translate to the same CDR3. The CDR3, as DNA: TGTGCCAGCTCACCGAGACAGGGCACCGGGGAGCTGTTTTTT. Amino acids: CASSPRQGTGELFF. The chain employs TRBV18 and TRBJ2-2; 7 bases fit TRBD1. The J segment lost 4 bases and the V segment lost 3 bases, leaving 2 bases of the junction unmatched. This CDR3 region has 14 residues. Germline loops: CDR1 KGHSH, CDR2 LQKENI. The full variable domain, completed using reference TRBV18 and TRBJ2-2, is NAGVMQNPRHLVRRRGQEARLRCSPMKGHSHVYWYRQLPEEGLKFMVYLQKENIIDESGMPKERFSAEFPKEGPSILRIQQVVRGDSAAYFCASSPRQGTGELFFGEGSRLTVL.

This sequence joins TRBV19 and TRBJ2-7, with D unclear. The germline gives CDR1 LNHDA, CDR2 SQIVND (reference sequence). With 3 bases removed from V and 7 bases from J, the gap between germline ends came to 22 bases. This CDR3 region has 16 residues. This CDR3 reads CASSMQKPLFYEEQYF. The DNA for the CDR3 is TGTGCCAGTAGTATGCAGAAACCCCTATTCTACGAGGAGCAGTACTTC.

V usage is TRBV10-3 and J usage is TRBJ2-5; 15 bases map to TRBD2. V was clipped by 8 bases and J by 5 bases; unmatched bases: 6. Germline lookup yields CDR1 ENHRY and CDR2 SYGVKD. The CDR3 has 15 residues. The CDR3 region is CAIAGLAGGEETQYF. The CDR3 bases are TGTGCCATCGCAGGACTAGCGGGAGGGGAGGAGACCCAGTACTTC.

As for this clone: Other DNA sequences in this sample translate to the same CDR3. V is TRBV6-5 and J is TRBJ2-7; D is possibly TRBD1 (5 bases). V dropped 0 bases and J dropped 2 bases, with 8 bases sitting between them. Germline V gene lookup returns CDR1 MNHEY and CDR2 SVGAGI. The CDR3 length is 14 residues. The CDR3 is CASSYSDSTYEQYF. For the CDR3, the DNA is TGTGCCAGCAGTTACTCCGACAGCACCTACGAGCAGTACTTC.

Comments on this clone: This specimen includes other DNA sequences encoding the same CDR3. V usage is TRBV28 and J usage is TRBJ2-7; no reliable D call. Between the trimmed V and J ends, which lost 1 base and 1 base, there was a span of 8 bases. Germline CDR1 MDHEN, CDR2 SYDVKM. This CDR3 contains 14 residues. As DNA, the CDR3 is TGTGCCAGCAGTTTATTATCCGGATCCTACGAGCAGTACTTC. Translated: CASSLLSGSYEQYF.

V usage is TRBV28 and J usage is TRBJ2-1, with 13 bases fitting TRBD2. This CDR3 comprises 19 residues. With V trimmed by 2 bases and J by 5 bases, 12 bases remained unmatched. Germline CDR1 is MDHEN and CDR2 is SYDVKM. This chain's CDR3 is CASSLKPPGLAGAHNEQFF. The CDR3 DNA is TGTGCCAGCAGTTTAAAGCCTCCTGGACTAGCGGGAGCCCACAATGAGCAGTTCTTC.